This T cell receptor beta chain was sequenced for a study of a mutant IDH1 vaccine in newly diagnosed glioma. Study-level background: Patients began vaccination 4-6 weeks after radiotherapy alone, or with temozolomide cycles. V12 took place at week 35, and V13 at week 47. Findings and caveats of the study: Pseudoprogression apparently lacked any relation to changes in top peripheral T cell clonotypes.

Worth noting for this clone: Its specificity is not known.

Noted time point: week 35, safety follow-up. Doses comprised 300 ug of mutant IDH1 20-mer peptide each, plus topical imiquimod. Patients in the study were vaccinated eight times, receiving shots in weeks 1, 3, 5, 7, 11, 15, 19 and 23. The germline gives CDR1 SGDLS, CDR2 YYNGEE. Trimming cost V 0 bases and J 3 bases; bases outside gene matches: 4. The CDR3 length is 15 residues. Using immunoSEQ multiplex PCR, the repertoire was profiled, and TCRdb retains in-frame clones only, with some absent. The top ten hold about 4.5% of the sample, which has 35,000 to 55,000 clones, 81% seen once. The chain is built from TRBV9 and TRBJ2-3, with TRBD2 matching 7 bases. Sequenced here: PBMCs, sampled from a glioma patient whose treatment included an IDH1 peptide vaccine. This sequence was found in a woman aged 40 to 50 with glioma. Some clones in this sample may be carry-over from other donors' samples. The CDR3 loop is CASSVAGGGTDTQYF. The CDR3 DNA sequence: TGTGCCAGCAGCGTAGCGGGGGGAGGTACAGATACGCAGTATTTT.